This TCR beta chain was identified during a study of beta chain features in type 1 diabetes. Expressed TCRB transcripts were sequenced because the entire RNA isolate underwent reverse transcription. Sequencing was performed with immunoSEQ multiplex PCR; in TCRdb, only in-frame clones are kept and a portion is missing. The sample has 550,000 to 850,000 clones; roughly 12% are singletons. In the case of this clone: Its antigen is not known.

CDR1 LGHNT and CDR2 FRNRAP come from the germline V gene. Trimming removed 5 bases at V and 7 bases at J, with 18 bases between. The CDR3 spans 15 residues. Study-wide results and limits: Type 1 diabetes patients had moderately but significantly shorter TCRB CDR3s in all four CD4+ subsets.

The chain links TRBV12-5 to TRBJ2-1, with a tentative D call TRBD1 (7 bases). This clonotype originated in a man younger than 30 with type 1 diabetes. Specimen: naive CD4+ T cells from blood. CDR3 residues: CASGGRMTGPNEQFF. As DNA, the CDR3 is TGTGCTAGTGGTGGGAGGATGACAGGGCCAAATGAGCAGTTCTTC.